Each of the 15 T cell receptor beta chains below was sequenced from the same sample in a study of T-cell memory formation after mild COVID-19. MiXCR, applied by TCRdb to the 5' RACE reads, yields one record per CDR3 protein. There are 500,000 to 600,000 distinct CDR3 sequences in the sample; roughly 18% occur only once, and about 12% lies in the top ten. Sample: PBMCs or a T cell subset sorted from them (not recorded which). These receptors were collected from an adult woman who had mild COVID-19 (a few samples of this study predate the infection). Cell type and time point are not known.

The CDR3 region is CSVAGRQNEQYF. CDR3 DNA sequence: TGCAGCGTTGCAGGGAGGCAAAACGAGCAGTACTTC. The chain has TRBV29-1 and TRBJ2-7, with D possibly TRBD2 on 6 matching bases. V lost 4 bases to trimming and J lost 5 bases, with 12 bases between them. Germline V gene data show CDR1 as SQVTM and CDR2 as ANQGSEA. CDR3 length: 12 residues.

The chain joins TRBV7-2 to TRBJ2-1, with unresolved D. V lost 1 base, J lost 13 bases, and 11 bases lay in between. Germline V CDR1 and CDR2: SGHTA, FQGNSA. The CDR3 totals 12 residues. The chain's CDR3 is CASSLGSAQQFF. DNA of the CDR3: TGTGCCAGCAGCTTAGGTTCGGCCCAACAGTTCTTC.

The sample holds one count of this clonotype. This chain joins TRBV12-3 or TRBV12-4 and TRBJ2-3; the D call may be TRBD1 or TRBD2 (6 bases each). The CDR3 is 18 amino acids. V was trimmed by 7 bases and J by 4 bases, leaving 27 bases between them. CDR3 in amino acids: CASTTWREARDIPDTQYF. Written as DNA, the CDR3 is TGTGCCAGCACCACTTGGAGGGAGGCTCGGGACATTCCAGATACGCAGTATTTT.

Ten or more counts support this clonotype. Here the CDR3 DNA reads TGCGCCAGCAGCTTTGGCGGTCCCGGGGAGCTGTTTTTT. It specifies CASSFGGPGELFF. J is TRBJ2-2 and V is TRBV5-1; no clear D gene. This CDR3 spans 13 amino acids. Germline CDR1 SGHRS, CDR2 YFSETQ. Trimming cost V 2 bases and J 6 bases, with 8 bases left between them.

The chain combines TRBV5-4 with TRBJ2-6, with TRBD1 as a possible D gene (5 bases). In germline, CDR1 is SGHNT, CDR2 YYREEE (reference sequence). This CDR3 comprises 18 residues. V was trimmed by 3 bases and J by 0 bases, leaving 16 bases between them. CDR3 in amino acids: CASSYRQSYLSGANVLTF. The CDR3 coding sequence is TGTGCCAGCAGCTACAGACAGAGCTACCTCTCTGGGGCCAACGTCCTGACTTTC.

This clonotype was seen repeatedly, ten times or more. The chain couples TRBV12-3 or TRBV12-4 to TRBJ2-3, with 9 bases that match TRBD2. J was trimmed by 4 bases and V by 5 bases; bases with no gene match: 10. This CDR3 is built from 16 residues. CDR3 coding DNA: TGTGCCAGCAGTCCCCGACTAGCGGCCTCGGCAGATACGCAGTATTTT. It encodes CASSPRLAASADTQYF.

The chain couples TRBV12-3 or TRBV12-4 to TRBJ2-2; 9 nucleotides match TRBD2. V shed 4 bases and J 4 bases; nucleotides not matched to a gene: 16. The CDR3 totals 19 residues. CDR3 in DNA: TGTGCCAGCAGTTCCAATCTAGCGGGACTGCCCCTCCCCACCGGGGAGCTGTTTTTT. Protein sequence: CASSSNLAGLPLPTGELFF.

The V and J genes are TRBV14 and TRBJ2-7; 10 bases align to TRBD1. V lost 6 bases to trimming and J lost 6 bases; unmatched junction nucleotides: 17. Germline V gives CDR1 SGHDN, CDR2 FVKESK. This CDR3 contains 17 residues. For the CDR3, the DNA is TGTGCCAGCAGTCCAAGAATATCCGGGACAGGGGCGGCCGAGCAGTACTTC. Translation: CASSPRISGTGAAEQYF.

The chain has TRBV7-7 and TRBJ2-7; 8 bases agree with TRBD1. J lost 6 bases, V lost 5 bases, and 9 bases had no gene match. Germline lookup yields CDR1 SSHAT and CDR2 FNYEAQ (reference sequence). This CDR3 region has 14 residues. The CDR3 DNA reads TGTGCCAGCAGCCTCGGACAGGGATATCCCGAGCAGTACTTC. Encoded protein: CASSLGQGYPEQYF.

This clonotype has a handful of counts. The rearrangement joins TRBV5-1 to TRBJ2-7; 12 positions match TRBD2. The CDR3 has 14 amino acids. The ends lost 5 bases at V and 6 bases at J; junction bases unmatched: 6. Germline CDR1 and CDR2: SGHRS and YFSETQ. The CDR3 DNA reads as TGCGCCAGCAGTAGGACTAGCGGGGTCTTCGAGCAGTACTTC. Amino acid sequence: CASSRTSGVFEQYF.

This clonotype was seen a few times. The J gene is TRBJ1-5, the V gene TRBV6-6, with 7 bases identical to TRBD1. This CDR3 is 14 amino acids long. Trimming took 4 bases from V and 5 from J; bases not matched to a gene: 5. CDR1 is MNHNY, CDR2 SVGAGI, per germline (reference sequence). The DNA of the CDR3 is TGTGCCAGCAGTTCGACAGGGACGTATCAGCCCCAGCATTTT. Residues: CASSSTGTYQPQHF.

V and J are TRBV4-2 and TRBJ2-5; D gene unclear. Trimming cost V 0 bases and J 5 bases, with 10 bases left between them. Germline V gene sequence: CDR1 LGHNA, CDR2 YNFKEQ. The CDR3 has 14 residues. CDR3 sequence (DNA): TGTGCCAGCAGCCAAGAATCGGAAGGGGAGACCCAGTACTTC. This translates into CASSQESEGETQYF.

V gene TRBV4-3 combines with J gene TRBJ2-7; D is unresolved. CDR1 is LGHNA, CDR2 YSLEER, per germline. Trimming removed 0 bases from V and 4 bases from J, with 13 bases in between. This CDR3 has 15 amino acids. The chain's CDR3 is CASSQDTAAFYEQYF. The CDR3 DNA follows: TGCGCCAGCAGCCAAGATACGGCAGCCTTTTACGAGCAGTACTTC.

This clonotype was picked up a small number of times. This chain joins TRBV4-2 and TRBJ2-1; 11 bases match TRBD2. With V trimmed by 4 bases and J by 3 bases, 14 bases remained unmatched. The CDR3 spans 19 residues. The germline gives CDR1 LGHNA, CDR2 YNFKEQ. DNA for the CDR3: TGTGCCAGCAGCCCCGCCTCTAGCGGGAGGATGTCAGTCTACAATGAGCAGTTCTTC. Translation gives CASSPASSGRMSVYNEQFF.

The CDR3 loop is CASSPRGISGELFF. DNA for the CDR3: TGCGCCAGCAGCCCTAGGGGCATCTCCGGGGAGCTGTTTTTT. This sequence joins TRBV4-3 and TRBJ2-2; possibly TRBD1 for D (5 bases). V shed 4 bases and J shed 6 bases, with 12 bases lying between them. Germline CDR1 is LGHNA and CDR2 is YSLEER. The CDR3 has 14 amino acids.